This entry describes one TCR beta chain. Sequenced by immunoSEQ multiplex PCR; TCRdb stores in-frame clones only, minus some. This sample has thousands of clones, with more than 75% found just once. The data stem from a study of tumor T cells in aggressive B-cell lymphoma. Trimming removed 4 bases from V and 3 bases from J; junction bases left unmatched: 6. The CDR3 spans 14 residues. From germline, CDR1 is LNHDA and CDR2 SQIVND (reference sequence). The sequenced sample consisted of tumor tissue. This TCR was sampled from an adult with diffuse large B cell lymphoma. The chain recombines TRBV19 with TRBJ2-7; 7 nucleotides agree with TRBD2. The CDR3 here is CASSSVAGRYEQYF. CDR3 sequence (DNA): TGTGCCAGTAGTAGCGTAGCGGGTCGCTACGAGCAGTACTTC. The full variable domain, with the rest looked up from reference TRBV19 and TRBJ2-7, is DGGITQSPKYLFRKEGQNVTLSCEQNLNHDAMYWYRQDPGQGLRLIYYSQIVNDFQKGDIAEGYSVSREKKESFPLTVTSAQKNPTAFYLCASSSVAGRYEQYFGPGTRLTVT.